The source of this TCR beta chain is a study of spatial heterogeneity in lung cancer. General observations from the study: For expanded intratumoral alpha and beta TCRs, counts tracked tumor mutation counts.

Germline CDR1 MNHNY, CDR2 SVGAGI (reference sequence). Trimming cost V 6 bases and J 0 bases, with 6 bases left between them. The CDR3 covers 13 residues. Time point here: sample taken at primary tumor resection. A single record per CDR3 protein comes from TCRdb applying MiXCR to the 5' RACE reads. The sample shows around 4,900 distinct CDR3 sequences, 8.4% of them seen only once. This clonotype is medium-sized (0.01 to 0.1%) within its sample. Its matching antigen is unknown. The receptor was derived from a female donor with early-stage non-small cell lung cancer. The V and J genes are TRBV6-6 and TRBJ1-5; no firm D call. The sequenced sample was lung tumor tissue, obtained at surgery. This CDR3 is CASSFYSNQPQHF. As DNA, the CDR3 is TGTGCCAGCAGCTTTTATAGCAATCAGCCCCAGCATTTT.